This TCR beta chain was sequenced during a study of T cell changes during pregnancy in multiple sclerosis. The V gene's germline CDR1 is SQVTM and CDR2 ANQGSEA. Unmatched junction bases numbered 4, after V lost 5 bases and J lost 4 bases. The CDR3 is made up of 13 amino acids. Method: immunoSEQ multiplex PCR; TCRdb's copy keeps in-frame clones and lacks some. This sample has fewer than 85,000 clones, with 92% found just once. This clone was counted between two and nine times. The chain combines TRBV29-1 with TRBJ2-1; 8 bases line up with TRBD2. The clonotype comes from a female donor in good health, enrolled as a control in a pregnancy study. The sample was peripheral blood, taken in the first trimester of pregnancy. CDR3 region: CSVPTSEYNEQFF. The CDR3 DNA reads TGCAGCGTTCCGACTAGCGAGTACAATGAGCAGTTCTTC.